What follows are 16 T cell receptor beta chains derived from one specimen sequenced in a study of shared clonotypes between healthy human individuals. Naivety among CD8 cells was defined by CD45RO negativity and positive CCR7 selection, thereby excluding terminally differentiated effector memory CD45RA+ cells. Some clones are missing from TCRdb's copy, which holds only in-frame ones; the method was immunoSEQ multiplex PCR. The data contain approximately 2,000,000 clones, roughly 93% of them singletons. The material sequenced was naive CD8+ T cells from PBMCs. The receptors were gathered from a man aged 18-30 years in good health. Some clones in this sample may be carry-over from other donors' samples.

The chain links TRBV7-2 to TRBJ2-4; TRBD2 matches at 7 bases. Germline V gives CDR1 SGHTA, CDR2 FQGNSA. The CDR3 loop spans 14 amino acids. The V gene end was trimmed by 0 bases and the J gene end by 7 bases; junction bases not matched to a gene: 3. The CDR3 sequence: CASSLAREENIQYF. For the CDR3, the DNA is TGTGCCAGCAGCTTAGCCCGGGAGGAGAACATTCAGTACTTC.

V is TRBV5-1 and J is TRBJ2-5, with 9 bases lining up with TRBD2. V was clipped by 3 bases and J by 1 base; unmatched bases: 7. Germline V gene sequence: CDR1 SGHRS, CDR2 YFSETQ. The CDR3 runs 16 residues. The CDR3 coding sequence is TGCGCCAGCAGCTCTTGGGGTAGCGGGGGCCAAGAGACCCAGTACTTC. Translation: CASSSWGSGGQETQYF.

V and J are TRBV30 and TRBJ1-2; maybe TRBD1 (5 bases). The CDR3 is 16 amino acids. Germline values: CDR1 GTSNPN, CDR2 SVGIG (reference sequence). Deletions cut 3 bases from V and 7 bases from J, with 24 bases between. The CDR3 region has the DNA TGTGCCTGGAGGGAGGACTTCGGGACGTTTGGTGGTGGCTACACCTTC. It yields the protein CAWREDFGTFGGGYTF.

This clone appeared once. The sample carries other DNA sequences with the same CDR3. V is TRBV4-2 and J is TRBJ2-2; the D gene is possibly TRBD2 (5 bases). Germline-derived CDR1 and CDR2 are LGHNA and YNFKEQ. V was trimmed by 4 bases and J by 2 bases, leaving 11 bases between them. The CDR3 contains 15 residues. CDR3 nucleotides: TGTGCCAGCAGCCCCGGACTCCAAAACACCGGGGAGCTGTTTTTT. Its translation is CASSPGLQNTGELFF.

This sequence joins TRBV9 and TRBJ1-2, with D perhaps matching TRBD1 (5 bases). The CDR3 runs 15 residues. Per germline, CDR1 SGDLS and CDR2 YYNGEE. The germline V and J ends were trimmed by 4 bases and 8 bases, with 21 bases remaining between them. The CDR3 protein is CASSNTRGPREGYTF. CDR3 DNA sequence: TGTGCCAGCAGCAATACCCGGGGACCTCGGGAGGGCTACACCTTC.

This clone was counted a single time. V usage is TRBV10-3 and J usage is TRBJ2-5; D uncertain. The V gene lost 6 bases and the J gene lost 4 bases, with 18 bases spanning the gap. The CDR3 length is 15 residues. The germline V gene encodes CDR1 ENHRY and CDR2 SYGVKD. The DNA of the CDR3 is TGTGCCATCAGCCCCTCGGCTGCGCCAGGAGAGACCCAGTACTTC. Protein: CAISPSAAPGETQYF.

The chain recombines TRBV15 with TRBJ2-5; 11 bases match TRBD1. Germline loops: CDR1 LNHNV, CDR2 YYDKDF (reference sequence). Losses at the gene ends were 9 bases for V and 4 bases for J; bases not matched to a gene: 16. This CDR3 contains 17 residues. CDR3 in DNA: TGTGCCACGGAAAACTCCTTTGGACAGGGGGCCGCAGAGACCCAGTACTTC. Its protein product is CATENSFGQGAAETQYF.

This rearrangement joins TRBV7-3 to TRBJ2-1, with 11 positions matching TRBD2. Trimming cost V 2 bases and J 7 bases; bases outside gene matches: 4. This CDR3 is 15 amino acids long. Germline V lookup: CDR1 SGHTA, CDR2 FQGTGA. This chain's CDR3 is CASSLVAGGLNEQFF. CDR3 sequence (DNA): TGTGCCAGCAGCTTAGTAGCGGGAGGGCTTAATGAGCAGTTCTTC. Based on the CDR3 plus reference TRBV7-3 and TRBJ2-1, the full variable domain is GAGVSQTPSNKVTEKGKYVELRCDPISGHTALYWYRQSLGQGPEFLIYFQGTGAADDSGLPNDRFFAVRPEGSVSTLKIQRTERGDSAVYLCASSLVAGGLNEQFFGPGTRLTVL.

This clone was counted a single time. The chain is built from TRBV6-6 and TRBJ2-3, with D possibly being TRBD1 or TRBD2 (5 bases each). V lost 3 bases, J lost 4 bases, and 11 bases lay in between. This CDR3 region has 14 residues. The V gene's germline CDR1 is MNHNY and CDR2 SVGAGI (reference sequence). The CDR3 nucleotides are TGTGCCAGCAGTTATGAGGGGCGCGCAGATACGCAGTATTTT. It encodes CASSYEGRADTQYF.

The chain uses TRBV28 and TRBJ1-2; D is perhaps TRBD1 (6 bases). The CDR3 covers 15 residues. Trimming left V 1 base short and J 3 bases short, with 12 bases between. CDR1 and CDR2 from the germline V gene are MDHEN and SYDVKM. Here the CDR3 DNA reads TGTGCCAGCAGTTTATACAGGGCCGAGGACTATGGCTACACCTTC. Protein sequence: CASSLYRAEDYGYTF.

J is TRBJ2-1 and V is TRBV27; D gene uncertain. V shed 5 bases and J shed 0 bases, with 11 bases lying between them. From germline, CDR1 is MNHEY and CDR2 SMNVEV (reference sequence). The length of the CDR3 is 15 residues. In nucleotides, the CDR3 is TGTGCCAGCAGTGTTGGGCAGCCCTCCTACAATGAGCAGTTCTTC. Protein sequence: CASSVGQPSYNEQFF.

The gene calls are TRBV5-1 and TRBJ2-1, with TRBD1 matching 12 bases. The CDR3 has 18 amino acids. The ends lost 4 bases at V and 7 bases at J; junction bases unmatched: 15. Germline V gives CDR1 SGHRS, CDR2 YFSETQ. The CDR3 DNA reads as TGCGCCAGCAGCGCTGAACCTCCGGGACAGGGGGCGCCTAATGAGCAGTTCTTC. Its protein product is CASSAEPPGQGAPNEQFF.

This chain connects TRBV6-1 to TRBJ2-7, with TRBD2 matching 9 bases. The germline V gene has CDR1 MNHNS and CDR2 SASEGT. V dropped 0 bases and J dropped 3; count of bases not matched to a gene: 12. The length of the CDR3 is 18 residues. In DNA, the CDR3 is TGTGCCAGCAGTGAAGCGCAGGGTTGGCGGGAGGGCCTCTACGAGCAGTACTTC. Protein product: CASSEAQGWREGLYEQYF.

The V and J genes are TRBV27 and TRBJ2-2; D call uncertain. Germline V CDR1 and CDR2: MNHEY, SMNVEV (reference sequence). The CDR3 covers 15 residues. With 0 bases removed from V and 4 bases from J, the gap between germline ends came to 9 bases. The DNA for the CDR3 is TGTGCCAGCAGTTTATCGGCGACCGGCACCGGGGAGCTGTTTTTT. Protein product: CASSLSATGTGELFF.

This chain connects TRBV29-1 to TRBJ2-7, with 8 bases that match TRBD2. CDR1 is SQVTM and CDR2 is ANQGSEA in the germline V gene. The CDR3 sequence is 14 residues long. V trimming: 4 bases; J trimming: 0 bases; junction bases outside the gene matches: 5. The CDR3 spells CSVAPSGFSYEQYF. As DNA, the CDR3 is TGCAGCGTTGCTCCTAGCGGGTTCTCCTACGAGCAGTACTTC.

This chain links TRBV28 with TRBJ1-1; D is uncertain. V was trimmed by 1 base and J by 11 bases, leaving 32 bases between them. Germline V lookup: CDR1 MDHEN, CDR2 SYDVKM. The length of the CDR3 is 19 residues. The CDR3 coding sequence is TGTGCCAGCAGTTTATTTGGTCCGTCAGAGGGCTACCCGCGGCGGGTCGCTTTCTTT. Protein sequence: CASSLFGPSEGYPRRVAFF.